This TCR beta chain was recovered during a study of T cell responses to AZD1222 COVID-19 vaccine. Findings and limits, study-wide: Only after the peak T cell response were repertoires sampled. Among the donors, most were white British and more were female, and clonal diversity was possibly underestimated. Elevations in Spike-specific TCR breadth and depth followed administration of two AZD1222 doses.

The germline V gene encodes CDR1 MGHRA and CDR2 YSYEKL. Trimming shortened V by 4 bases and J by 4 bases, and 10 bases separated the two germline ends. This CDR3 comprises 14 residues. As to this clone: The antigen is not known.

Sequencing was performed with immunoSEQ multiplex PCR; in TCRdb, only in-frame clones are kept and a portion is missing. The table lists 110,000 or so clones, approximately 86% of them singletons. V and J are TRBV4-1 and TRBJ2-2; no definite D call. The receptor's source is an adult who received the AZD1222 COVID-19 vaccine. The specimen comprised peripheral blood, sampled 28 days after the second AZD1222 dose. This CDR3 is CASSPTTTTGELFF. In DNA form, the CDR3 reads TGCGCCAGCAGCCCTACTACGACCACCGGGGAGCTGTTTTTT.